The source of this T cell receptor beta chain is a study of T cell responses to AZD1222 COVID-19 vaccine. V lost 0 bases and J lost 4, with 7 bases in between. CDR1 and CDR2 from the germline V gene are SEHNR and FQNEAQ (reference sequence). The CDR3 has 14 amino acids. Here immunoSEQ multiplex PCR was the method, and the copy in TCRdb shows in-frame clones only, minus some. In the table there are 130,000 to 150,000 clones, 80% to 90% of which are singletons. The TCR was taken from an adult in good health. The sample here was peripheral blood, taken on day 0 of AZD1222 vaccination. This chain connects TRBV7-9 to TRBJ1-3; the D is unclear. As DNA, the CDR3 is TGTGCCAGCAGCTTAGCAGGAGGAGGAAACACCATATATTTT. It codes for CASSLAGGGNTIYF.